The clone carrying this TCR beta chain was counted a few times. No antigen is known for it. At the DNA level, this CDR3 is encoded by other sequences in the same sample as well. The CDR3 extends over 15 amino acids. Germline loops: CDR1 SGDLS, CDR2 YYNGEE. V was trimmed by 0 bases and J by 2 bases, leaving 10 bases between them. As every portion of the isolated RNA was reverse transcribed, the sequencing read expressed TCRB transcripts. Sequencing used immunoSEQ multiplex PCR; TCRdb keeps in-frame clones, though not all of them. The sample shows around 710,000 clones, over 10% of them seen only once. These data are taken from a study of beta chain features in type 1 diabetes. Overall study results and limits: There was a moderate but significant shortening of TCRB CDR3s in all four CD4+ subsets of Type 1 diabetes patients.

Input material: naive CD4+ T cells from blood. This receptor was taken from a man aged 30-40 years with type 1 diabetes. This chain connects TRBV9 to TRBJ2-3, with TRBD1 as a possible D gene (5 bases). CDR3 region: CASSVGQGLTDTQYF. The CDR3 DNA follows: TGTGCCAGCAGCGTAGGTCAGGGTCTCACAGATACGCAGTATTTT. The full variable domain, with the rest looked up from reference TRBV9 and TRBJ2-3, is DSGVTQTPKHLITATGQRVTLRCSPRSGDLSVYWYQQSLDQGLQFLIQYYNGEERAKGNILERFSAQQFPDLHSELNLSSLELGDSALYFCASSVGQGLTDTQYFGPGTRLTVL.